The 30 T cell receptor beta chains given below trace back to one sample, sequenced in a study of T cell responses to AZD1222 COVID-19 vaccine. Here immunoSEQ multiplex PCR was the method, and the copy in TCRdb shows in-frame clones only, minus some. The top ten clones hold around 7.6% of a sample with around 110,000 clones, 90% of them seen once. This material consisted of peripheral blood, taken 28 days after the second AZD1222 dose. Receptors originate from an adult who received the AZD1222 COVID-19 vaccine.

The V gene is TRBV7-2, the J gene TRBJ2-7; 10 nucleotides agree with TRBD1. Per the germline V gene, CDR1 is SGHTA and CDR2 is FQGNSA. The CDR3 consists of 14 residues. V trimming: 6 bases; J trimming: 5 bases; junction bases outside the gene matches: 7. The chain's CDR3 is CASSLTGGFHEQYF. The CDR3 DNA is TGTGCCAGCAGTCTGACAGGGGGCTTCCACGAGCAGTACTTC.

In its sample, this clone was seen once. The CDR3 DNA sequence: TGTGCCAGCAGCGATCGGGGGGGCCTTCGGAGAAGTGAGCAGTTCTTC. This encodes CASSDRGGLRRSEQFF. The chain recombines TRBV14 with TRBJ2-1, with 8 bases matching TRBD2. With V trimmed by 5 bases and J by 9 bases, 15 bases remained unmatched. Germline values: CDR1 SGHDN, CDR2 FVKESK. The CDR3 has 16 amino acids.

The genes are TRBV6-6 and TRBJ2-7; 8 nucleotides match TRBD1. V was pared by 6 bases and J by 4 bases, with 5 bases of the junction left unmatched. This CDR3 comprises 13 residues. Germline CDR1 reads MNHNY; CDR2 reads SVGAGI (reference sequence). The CDR3 loop is CASRTGALYEQYF. CDR3 DNA: TGTGCCAGCAGGACAGGGGCCTTATACGAGCAGTACTTC.

The V and J genes are TRBV5-1 and TRBJ2-5; 13 bases agree with TRBD2. Trimming cost V 4 bases and J 1 base; bases outside gene matches: 4. CDR1 and CDR2 from the germline V gene are SGHRS and YFSETQ. This CDR3 is built from 16 residues. CDR3 in DNA: TGCGCCAGCAGCGGAGGGACTAGCGGGGCCCAAGAGACCCAGTACTTC. It specifies CASSGGTSGAQETQYF.

The chain uses TRBV27 and TRBJ1-4; no reliable D call. Germline V gene sequence: CDR1 MNHEY, CDR2 SMNVEV (reference sequence). Trimming took off 6 bases at V and 3 bases at J, with 11 bases between the two ends. This CDR3 contains 14 residues. The CDR3: CASSKQSPNEKLFF. The CDR3 DNA reads TGTGCCAGCAGCAAACAGAGCCCTAATGAAAAACTGTTTTTT.

The V and J genes are TRBV29-1 and TRBJ2-1; a possible D gene is TRBD2 (5 bases). Trimming pared 6 bases from V and 0 bases from J, leaving 12 bases between. CDR3 length: 14 residues. Germline V gene lookup returns CDR1 SQVTM and CDR2 ANQGSEA. In nucleotides, the CDR3 is TGCAGCGTAGGAGCGGTTAGCTCCTACAATGAGCAGTTCTTC. This codes for CSVGAVSSYNEQFF.

The chain's CDR3 is CASSQASGALYEQYF. DNA of the CDR3: TGTGCCAGCAGCCAAGCTAGCGGGGCACTCTACGAGCAGTACTTC. This chain uses TRBV14 with TRBJ2-7; 9 bases line up with TRBD2. Germline loops: CDR1 SGHDN, CDR2 FVKESK. The CDR3 extends over 15 amino acids. The V and J ends lost 1 base and 3 bases, in that order; junction bases with no gene match: 4.

This sequence joins TRBV30 and TRBJ2-1; no reliable D call. V was pared by 0 bases and J by 4 bases, with 7 bases between. The CDR3 has 13 residues. CDR1 and CDR2 from the germline V gene are GTSNPN and SVGIG (reference sequence). CDR3 nucleotide sequence: TGTGCCTGGAGTGTACTGGGATACAATGAGCAGTTCTTC. The encoded protein is CAWSVLGYNEQFF.

This chain connects TRBV7-2 to TRBJ2-1, with 11 bases identical to TRBD2. Germline CDR1 SGHTA, CDR2 FQGNSA. Trimming took 4 bases from V and 9 from J; bases not matched to a gene: 8. This CDR3 has 15 amino acids. The CDR3 region is CASSSSGLAGGEQFF. In nucleotides, the CDR3 is TGTGCCAGCAGCTCAAGTGGACTAGCGGGTGGTGAGCAGTTCTTC.

J is TRBJ2-3 and V is TRBV6-5, with D possibly called TRBD1 or TRBD2 (6 bases each). Germline V gene data show CDR1 as MNHEY and CDR2 as SVGAGI. Trimming left V 2 bases short and J 2 bases short, with 11 bases between. The CDR3 runs 15 residues. CDR3 bases: TGTGCCAGCAGTTACCGGGGGCCCGACACAGATACGCAGTATTTT. Amino acids: CASSYRGPDTDTQYF.

CDR3 sequence: CASSSGPSGEQYF. In DNA, the CDR3 is TGCGCCAGCAGCTCGGGACCGTCGGGCGAGCAGTACTTC. This chain links TRBV5-1 with TRBJ2-7; D may correspond to TRBD1 or TRBD2 (5 bases each). The ends were cut back, 3 bases at V and 6 bases at J, with 13 bases in the middle. Germline V gives CDR1 SGHRS, CDR2 YFSETQ. The length of the CDR3 is 13 residues.

The chain recombines TRBV6-5 with TRBJ2-1, with D possibly matching TRBD1 (7 bases). Germline V gives CDR1 MNHEY, CDR2 SVGAGI. V was pared by 11 bases and J by 7 bases, with 21 bases between. The length of the CDR3 is 14 residues. In DNA form, the CDR3 reads TGTGCCTCCGCAGCAGGACAGGCGGGGAATGAGCAGTTCTTC. Residues: CASAAGQAGNEQFF.

This chain connects TRBV9 to TRBJ1-1; D is unclear. Germline loops: CDR1 SGDLS, CDR2 YYNGEE. V shed 4 bases and J shed 6 bases, with 16 bases lying between them. This CDR3 has 14 residues. The CDR3 sequence: CASSPEVGRAEAFF. The CDR3 nucleotides read TGTGCCAGCAGCCCAGAGGTAGGAAGGGCTGAAGCTTTCTTT. Full variable domain (outside the CDR3, taken from reference TRBV9 and TRBJ1-1): DSGVTQTPKHLITATGQRVTLRCSPRSGDLSVYWYQQSLDQGLQFLIQYYNGEERAKGNILERFSAQQFPDLHSELNLSSLELGDSALYFCASSPEVGRAEAFFGQGTRLTVV.

This clone came up once. The chain has TRBV9 and TRBJ2-1; D may be TRBD2 (7 bases). Germline CDR1 is SGDLS and CDR2 is YYNGEE. Trimming stripped 0 bases from V and 2 bases from J, with 9 bases between. The CDR3 runs to 15 residues. CDR3 sequence (DNA): TGTGCCAGCAGCGTAGGAGGGGGGGCCTACAATGAGCAGTTCTTC. Amino acid sequence: CASSVGGGAYNEQFF.

The chain uses TRBV5-5 and TRBJ2-4; a weak D match, TRBD2 (5 bases). Germline CDR1 SGHKS, CDR2 YYEKEE (reference sequence). V lost 4 bases to trimming and J lost 3 bases, with 11 bases between them. CDR3 length equals 14 residues. The CDR3 sequence is CASSTSAGKNIQYF. CDR3 in DNA: TGTGCCAGCAGCACCTCGGCGGGCAAAAACATTCAGTACTTC.

This clone was detected only once. Sequence at one end of the junction differs from germline and may be a read error. V and J are TRBV7-7 and TRBJ2-5, with D possibly being TRBD1 or TRBD2 (5 bases each). The CDR3 runs to 15 residues. Germline V CDR1 and CDR2: SSHAT, FNYEAQ (reference sequence). The CDR3 nucleotides read TGTGCTAGCAGCTTAGGTGGGGGTAACCAAGAGACCCAGTACTTC. Protein product: CASSLGGGNQETQYF.

This clone occurred once. V usage is TRBV25-1 and J usage is TRBJ2-7; 9 bases align to TRBD2. CDR1 and CDR2 from the germline V gene are MGHDK and SYGVNS. V lost 10 bases, J lost 3 bases, and 7 bases stayed unmatched. This CDR3 region has 13 residues. The CDR3 sequence: CATTGLAGYEQYF. CDR3 DNA: TGTGCCACCACGGGACTAGCTGGCTACGAGCAGTACTTC.

V usage is TRBV7-2 and J usage is TRBJ1-3; a weak D match, TRBD1 (6 bases). The ends were cut back, 0 bases at V and 0 bases at J, with 15 bases in the middle. CDR1 and CDR2 (germline): SGHTA, FQGNSA. CDR3 length equals 18 residues. CDR3 sequence reads: CASSLALRTDSSGNTIYF. CDR3 bases: TGTGCCAGCAGCTTAGCCCTAAGGACAGACAGCTCTGGAAACACCATATATTTT.

The rearrangement links TRBV6-2 or TRBV6-3 to TRBJ1-1, with no clear D. The CDR3 runs to 12 residues. Trimming took 2 bases from V and 6 from J, leaving 7 bases between them. Germline-derived CDR1 and CDR2 are MNHEY and SVGEGT. The CDR3 reads CASSYRAPEAFF. Here the CDR3 DNA reads TGTGCCAGCAGTTACAGGGCCCCTGAAGCTTTCTTT.

V is TRBV19 and J is TRBJ1-3; unclear D gene. The CDR3 runs 12 residues. V shed 8 bases and J shed 0 bases, with 5 bases lying between them. The V gene's germline CDR1 is LNHDA and CDR2 SQIVND (reference sequence). As DNA, the CDR3 is TGTGCCAGTTCTTACTCTGGAAACACCATATATTTT. It translates to CASSYSGNTIYF.

The rearrangement uses TRBV5-1 and TRBJ2-1; 8 bases fit TRBD2. Looked up from germline, CDR1 is SGHRS and CDR2 is YFSETQ. The CDR3 consists of 19 residues. V was clipped by 1 base and J by 3 bases; unmatched bases: 15. CDR3 sequence: CASSLTVGGALPYYNEQFF. CDR3 nucleotide sequence: TGCGCCAGCAGCTTGACGGTCGGGGGGGCCCTTCCTTACTACAATGAGCAGTTCTTC.

J is TRBJ2-7 and V is TRBV19; TRBD1 is a possible D gene (7 bases). V lost 3 bases and J 7 bases, leaving 22 bases between the germline ends. The CDR3 extends over 16 amino acids. Germline CDR1 is LNHDA and CDR2 is SQIVND (reference sequence). The CDR3 protein is CASSISREAGGREQYF. DNA for the CDR3: TGTGCCAGTAGTATCTCGAGGGAGGCAGGGGGACGAGAGCAGTACTTC.

This clone was seen only once. V usage is TRBV14 and J usage is TRBJ1-2, with TRBD1 as a possible D gene (5 bases). There are 15 residues in the CDR3. The V and J ends lost 1 base and 3 bases respectively, with 12 bases between them. Germline-derived CDR1 and CDR2 are SGHDN and FVKESK. The chain's CDR3 is CASSQGQGRHYGYTF. The CDR3 nucleotides are TGTGCCAGCAGCCAAGGTCAGGGCCGTCACTATGGCTACACCTTC.

V is TRBV7-3 and J is TRBJ1-6, with D perhaps TRBD1 (5 bases). Germline CDR1 is SGHTA and CDR2 is FQGTGA. The CDR3 loop spans 15 amino acids. V was cut by 6 bases and J by 4 bases, with 13 bases left in between. The CDR3 protein is CASRSGPEYNSPLHF. The DNA of the CDR3 is TGTGCCAGCAGATCGGGACCGGAATATAATTCACCCCTCCACTTT.

CDR3 loop: CASSPDRAPYEQYF. CDR3 bases: TGTGCCAGCAGTCCCGACAGGGCCCCCTACGAGCAGTACTTC. The chain recombines TRBV13 with TRBJ2-7, with TRBD1 matching 7 bases. This CDR3 comprises 14 residues. V shed 6 bases, J shed 2 bases, and the junction held 7 bases outside the gene matches. CDR1 and CDR2 from the germline V gene are PRHDT and FYEKMQ (reference sequence).

This clone was recorded only once. V and J are TRBV30 and TRBJ1-5, with D maybe TRBD1 (6 bases). CDR1 is GTSNPN, CDR2 SVGIG, per germline (reference sequence). The CDR3 has 15 amino acids. The ends were cut back, 4 bases at V and 6 bases at J, with 19 bases in the middle. The CDR3 region has the DNA TGTGCCTGGAATGACCAAGAACAGGGCCTTCAGCCCCAGCATTTT. This gives the protein CAWNDQEQGLQPQHF.

V and J are TRBV30 and TRBJ1-2; 8 nucleotides line up with TRBD1. V lost 3 bases to trimming and J lost 6 bases; unmatched junction nucleotides: 9. CDR3 size: 14 residues. Germline V CDR1 and CDR2: GTSNPN, SVGIG (reference sequence). This CDR3 is CAWRPPDRDNGYTF. The CDR3, as DNA: TGTGCCTGGAGACCTCCGGACAGGGACAATGGCTACACCTTC.

The chain carries TRBV6-5 and TRBJ1-6; a weak D match, TRBD1 (6 bases). Trimming stripped 5 bases from V and 8 bases from J, with 16 bases between. This CDR3 has 15 amino acids. The germline gives CDR1 MNHEY, CDR2 SVGAGI. The CDR3 loop reads CASSPSQGVHSPLHF. The CDR3 nucleotides are TGTGCCAGCAGTCCTTCACAGGGAGTACATTCACCCCTCCACTTT.

This chain connects TRBV6-5 to TRBJ1-5; D not certain. CDR1 is MNHEY and CDR2 is SVGAGI in the germline V gene. The CDR3 has 14 amino acids. The V end was cut by 8 bases, the J end by 5 bases, with 16 bases between. The CDR3 DNA is TGTGCCAGCGCCTTAGGGAGGGTTCATCAGCCCCAGCATTTT. Amino acid sequence: CASALGRVHQPQHF.

This sequence joins TRBV12-3 or TRBV12-4 and TRBJ1-3; D is uncertain. This CDR3 has 12 residues. Deletions cut 3 bases from V and 11 bases from J, with 11 bases between. The DNA of the CDR3 is TGTGCCAGCAGTTTCGGGGAGTTCGCCATATATTTT. This encodes CASSFGEFAIYF.